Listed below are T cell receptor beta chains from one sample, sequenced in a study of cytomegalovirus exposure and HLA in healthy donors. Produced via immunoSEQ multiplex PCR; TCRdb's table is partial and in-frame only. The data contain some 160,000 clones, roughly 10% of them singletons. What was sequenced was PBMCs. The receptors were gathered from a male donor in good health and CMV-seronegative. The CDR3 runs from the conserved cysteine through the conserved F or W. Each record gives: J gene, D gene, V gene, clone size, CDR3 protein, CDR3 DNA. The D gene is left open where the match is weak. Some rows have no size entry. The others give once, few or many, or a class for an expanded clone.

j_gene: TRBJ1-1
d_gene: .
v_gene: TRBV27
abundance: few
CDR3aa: CASSLTVNTEAFF
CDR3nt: TGTGCCAGCAGTCTTACAGTGAACACTGAAGCTTTCTTT

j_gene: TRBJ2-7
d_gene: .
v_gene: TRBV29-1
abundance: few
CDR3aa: CSVEARGRGDYEQYF
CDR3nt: TGCAGCGTTGAGGCCAGGGGACGAGGGGACTACGAGCAGTACTTC

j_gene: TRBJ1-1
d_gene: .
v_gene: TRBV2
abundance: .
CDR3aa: CASSYNRVDTEAFF
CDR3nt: TGTGCCAGCAGTTATAACAGGGTAGACACTGAAGCTTTCTTT

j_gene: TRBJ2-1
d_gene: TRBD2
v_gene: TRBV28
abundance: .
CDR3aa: CASSATGEGNYNEQFF
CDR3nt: TGTGCCAGCAGTGCAACGGGGGAGGGGAACTACAATGAGCAGTTCTTC

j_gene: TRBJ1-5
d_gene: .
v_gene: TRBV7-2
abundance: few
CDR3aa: CASSPQGPAVGQPQHF
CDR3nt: TGTGCCAGCAGCCCTCAGGGGCCCGCGGTAGGTCAGCCCCAGCATTTT

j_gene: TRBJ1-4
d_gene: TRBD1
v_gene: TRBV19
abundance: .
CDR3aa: CASSMTGEYEKLFF
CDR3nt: TGTGCCAGTAGTATGACAGGGGAGTATGAAAAACTGTTTTTT

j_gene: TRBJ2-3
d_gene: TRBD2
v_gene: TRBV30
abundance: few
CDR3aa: CASDRDYQSTQYF
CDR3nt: TGTGCCTCGGATCGGGACTATCAGAGTACGCAGTATTTT

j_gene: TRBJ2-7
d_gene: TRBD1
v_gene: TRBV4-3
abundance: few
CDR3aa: CASSQGEDRGRYEQYF
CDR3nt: TGCGCCAGCAGCCAAGGGGAGGACAGGGGGCGATACGAGCAGTACTTC

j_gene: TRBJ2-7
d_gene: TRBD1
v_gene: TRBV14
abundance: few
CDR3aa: CASSQRMGQGYEQYF
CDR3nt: TGTGCCAGCAGCCAAAGGATGGGACAGGGCTACGAGCAGTACTTC

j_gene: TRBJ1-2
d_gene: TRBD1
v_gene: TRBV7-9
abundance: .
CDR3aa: CASSQRDRGFYGYTF
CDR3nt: TGTGCCAGCAGCCAGCGGGACAGGGGATTCTATGGCTACACCTTC

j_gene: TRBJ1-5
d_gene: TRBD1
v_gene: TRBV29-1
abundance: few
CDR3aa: CSVRSQGDNQPQHF
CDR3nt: TGCAGCGTCCGCTCACAGGGGGACAATCAGCCCCAGCATTTT

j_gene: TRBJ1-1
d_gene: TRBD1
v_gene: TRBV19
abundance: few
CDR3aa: CASSVPGQAAEAFF
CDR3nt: TGTGCCAGTAGTGTACCGGGACAGGCAGCAGAAGCTTTCTTT

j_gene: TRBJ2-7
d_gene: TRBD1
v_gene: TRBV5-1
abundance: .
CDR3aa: CASKQGSGAYEQYF
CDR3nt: TGCGCCAGCAAACAGGGGAGCGGAGCCTACGAGCAGTACTTC